The 12 T cell receptor beta chains in this list originate from one sample, sequenced in a study of blood T cell repertoires in COVID-19. Only in-frame clones appear in the TCRdb table, and some are missing; sequencing was by immunoSEQ multiplex PCR. The sample includes 150,000 to 200,000 clones, around nine tenths seen only once; the top ten take over 4.5%. Source material: peripheral blood. The origin of the receptors is a human donor in a cohort sampled during active COVID-19.

The rearrangement links TRBV29-1 to TRBJ1-4, with D unresolved. This CDR3 comprises 12 residues. From germline, CDR1 is SQVTM and CDR2 ANQGSEA. Trimming left V 7 bases short and J 8 bases short, with 14 bases between. The DNA for the CDR3 is TGCAGCGCCGGCCCCCATTCCGAAAAACTGTTTTTT. Protein: CSAGPHSEKLFF.

The chain is built from TRBV3-1 (or the pseudogene TRBV3-2) and TRBJ2-7; 9 nucleotides line up with TRBD2. Losses at the gene ends were 4 bases for V and 3 bases for J; bases not matched to a gene: 13. The germline CDR1 and CDR2 sequences are LGHDT and YNNKEL (reference sequence). This CDR3 spans 17 amino acids. The CDR3 coding sequence is TGTGCCAGCAGCCCCAACCCCCGCCTAGCGGGATTCTACGAGCAGTACTTC. Its protein is CASSPNPRLAGFYEQYF.

The J gene is TRBJ2-5, the V gene TRBV6-5; no definite D call. Trimming cost V 3 bases and J 3 bases, with 11 bases left between them. CDR1 and CDR2 from the germline V gene are MNHEY and SVGAGI. This CDR3 comprises 14 residues. For the CDR3, the DNA is TGTGCCAGCAGTTATTTAGAGACAAAAGAGACCCAGTACTTC. Translated: CASSYLETKETQYF.

This clone has a handful of counts. This rearrangement joins TRBV6-5 to TRBJ2-3, with D possibly TRBD2 on 6 matching bases. CDR1 is MNHEY and CDR2 is SVGAGI in the germline V gene. CDR3 size: 14 residues. V was clipped by 6 bases and J by 4 bases, with 14 bases between them. The CDR3 region has the DNA TGTGCCAGCAGACCAGGACTAAGGGCAGATACGCAGTATTTT. It yields the protein CASRPGLRADTQYF.

This clone occurred once. The V gene is TRBV11-1, the J gene TRBJ1-1; 8 bases line up with TRBD1. V lost 4 bases, J lost 3 bases, and 10 bases stayed unmatched. The CDR3 contains 16 residues. CDR1 and CDR2 from the germline V gene are SGHAT and FQDESV (reference sequence). CDR3 loop: CASSSTRTGPYTEAFF. The DNA of the CDR3 is TGTGCCAGCAGCTCCACCCGGACAGGGCCATACACTGAAGCTTTCTTT.

The J gene is TRBJ1-4, the V gene TRBV7-6, with D perhaps TRBD1 (5 bases). V lost 5 bases to trimming and J lost 5 bases, with 12 bases between them. There are 14 residues in the CDR3. Germline loops: CDR1 SGHVS, CDR2 FNYEAQ. CDR3 in DNA: TGTGCCAGCAGCCGCGGGGGGGGGAATGAAAAACTGTTTTTT. Translating gives CASSRGGGNEKLFF.

The genes are TRBV7-2 and TRBJ2-4; TRBD1 aligns across 7 bases. The germline V gene encodes CDR1 SGHTA and CDR2 FQGNSA. The CDR3 sequence is 17 residues long. The junction had 9 bases not matched to a gene; V was cut back by 1 base and J by 3 bases. CDR3 nucleotides: TGTGCCAGCAGCTTAGGGAGTAGGGGGCACGGCAAAAACATTCAGTACTTC. This gives the protein CASSLGSRGHGKNIQYF.

The chain recombines TRBV6-1 with TRBJ1-1, with 7 bases aligning to TRBD1. The germline CDR1 and CDR2 sequences are MNHNS and SASEGT. The CDR3 spans 14 residues. V lost 3 bases, J lost 4 bases, and 5 bases stayed unmatched. CDR3 DNA: TGTGCCAGCAGTGACCGACAGGGTGCCACTGAAGCTTTCTTT. It translates to CASSDRQGATEAFF.

The gene calls are TRBV9 and TRBJ2-1; D is ambiguous. Trimming shortened V by 0 bases and J by 2 bases, and 6 bases separated the two germline ends. The germline gives CDR1 SGDLS, CDR2 YYNGEE. The length of the CDR3 is 14 residues. This CDR3 is CASSVAVTYNEQFF. The CDR3 DNA follows: TGTGCCAGCAGCGTAGCGGTCACCTACAATGAGCAGTTCTTC.

V and J are TRBV18 and TRBJ2-7; D is possibly TRBD1 (6 bases). The CDR3 runs 14 residues. V was cut by 1 base and J by 4 bases, with 11 bases left in between. Per the germline V gene, CDR1 is KGHSH and CDR2 is LQKENI. The CDR3 DNA follows: TGTGCCAGCTCACCACAAACAGGGTGGTACGAGCAGTACTTC. Protein sequence: CASSPQTGWYEQYF.

The gene calls are TRBV7-9 and TRBJ1-4; D is possibly TRBD1 (5 bases). The CDR3 length is 18 residues. The V and J ends lost 5 bases and 1 base respectively, with 20 bases between them. CDR1 and CDR2 (germline): SEHNR, FQNEAQ (reference sequence). The CDR3, as DNA: TGTGCCAGCAGCCCACCGGAGGGGTGGGTCAAAACTAATGAAAAACTGTTTTTT. This gives the protein CASSPPEGWVKTNEKLFF.

This chain joins TRBV29-1 and TRBJ1-1; no firm D call. Trimming pared 5 bases from V and 0 bases from J, leaving 10 bases between. The CDR3 has 13 amino acids. Germline V gene data show CDR1 as SQVTM and CDR2 as ANQGSEA. For the CDR3, the DNA is TGCAGCGTTACAACAGCCATGAACACTGAAGCTTTCTTT. Translation: CSVTTAMNTEAFF.